The source of this T cell receptor (beta chain) is a study of STAT5B mutations in CD4+ large granular lymphocyte leukemia. The survey-level immunoSEQ assay was used. As originally analysed: The detection floor for productive clonotype frequency was 2.59 x 10-5. Measured with immunoSEQ multiplex PCR; TCRdb has only the in-frame clones, and not every one. That table gives V, J and clone size, and the DNA gave D and trimming. The sample has 25,000 to 30,000 clones, just under 80% seen once. What was sequenced was CD4+ T cells from blood buffy coats. This sequence was found in a human donor in good health.

This CDR3 reads CASSRRQGLGLNQPQHF. DNA for the CDR3: TGTGCCAGCAGTCGGAGACAGGGTTTGGGCCTCAATCAGCCCCAGCATTTT. This chain joins TRBV28 and TRBJ1-5, with 7 positions matching TRBD1. Germline CDR1 MDHEN, CDR2 SYDVKM. The CDR3 is 17 amino acids. The V segment lost 5 bases and the J segment 3 bases; nucleotides outside the gene matches: 13. The full variable domain, its missing parts supplied by reference TRBV28 and TRBJ1-5, is DVKVTQSSRYLVKRTGEKVFLECVQDMDHENMFWYRQDPGLGLRLIYFSYDVKMKEKGDIPEGYSVSREKKERFSLILESASTNQTSMYLCASSRRQGLGLNQPQHFGDGTRLSIL.